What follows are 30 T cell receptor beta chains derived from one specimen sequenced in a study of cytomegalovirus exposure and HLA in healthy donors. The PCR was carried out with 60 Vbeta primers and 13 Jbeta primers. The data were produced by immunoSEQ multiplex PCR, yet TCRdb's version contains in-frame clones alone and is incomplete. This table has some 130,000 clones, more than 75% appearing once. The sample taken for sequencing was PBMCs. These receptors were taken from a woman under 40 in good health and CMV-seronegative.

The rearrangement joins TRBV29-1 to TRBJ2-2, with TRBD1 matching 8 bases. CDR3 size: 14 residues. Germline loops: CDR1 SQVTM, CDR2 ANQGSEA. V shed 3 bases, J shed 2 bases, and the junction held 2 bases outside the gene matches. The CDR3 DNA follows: TGCAGCGTTGACAGGGGGCAAAACACCGGGGAGCTGTTTTTT. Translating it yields CSVDRGQNTGELFF.

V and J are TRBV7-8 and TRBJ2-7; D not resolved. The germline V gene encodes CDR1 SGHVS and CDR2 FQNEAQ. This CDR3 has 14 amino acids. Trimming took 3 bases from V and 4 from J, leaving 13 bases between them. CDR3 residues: CASSLAHLGYEQYF. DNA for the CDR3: TGTGCCAGCAGCTTGGCACATCTAGGTTACGAGCAGTACTTC.

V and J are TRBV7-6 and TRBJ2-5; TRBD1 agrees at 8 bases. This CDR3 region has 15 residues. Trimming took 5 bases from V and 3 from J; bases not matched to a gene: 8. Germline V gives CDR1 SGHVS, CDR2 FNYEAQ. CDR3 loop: CASSARYRGEETQYF. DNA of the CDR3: TGTGCCAGCAGCGCAAGGTACAGGGGGGAAGAGACCCAGTACTTC.

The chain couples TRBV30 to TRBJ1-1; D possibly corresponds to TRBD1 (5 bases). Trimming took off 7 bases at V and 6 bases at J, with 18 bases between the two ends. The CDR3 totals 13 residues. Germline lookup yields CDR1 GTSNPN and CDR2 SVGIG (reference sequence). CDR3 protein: CAFNPRGSSEAFF. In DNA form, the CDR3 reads TGTGCCTTTAATCCGCGGGGGTCGTCTGAAGCTTTCTTT.

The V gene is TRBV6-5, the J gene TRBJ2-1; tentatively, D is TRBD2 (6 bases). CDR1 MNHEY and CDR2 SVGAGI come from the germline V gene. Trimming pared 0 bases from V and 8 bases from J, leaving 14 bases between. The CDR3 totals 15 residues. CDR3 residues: CASSYSHGEADEQFF. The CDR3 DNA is TGTGCCAGCAGTTACTCTCATGGGGAGGCCGATGAGCAGTTCTTC.

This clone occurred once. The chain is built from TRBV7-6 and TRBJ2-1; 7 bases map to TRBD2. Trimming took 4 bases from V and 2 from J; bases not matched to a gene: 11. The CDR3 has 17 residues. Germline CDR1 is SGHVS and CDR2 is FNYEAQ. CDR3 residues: CASSWASGRDPYNEQFF. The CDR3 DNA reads TGTGCCAGCAGCTGGGCGAGTGGGAGGGACCCCTACAATGAGCAGTTCTTC.

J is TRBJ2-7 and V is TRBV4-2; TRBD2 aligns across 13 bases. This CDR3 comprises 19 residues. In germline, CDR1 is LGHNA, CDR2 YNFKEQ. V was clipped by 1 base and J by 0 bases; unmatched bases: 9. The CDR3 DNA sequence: TGTGCCAGCAGCCAAGCCCTCGGACTAGCGGGGGCGAGCTCCTACGAGCAGTACTTC. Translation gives CASSQALGLAGASSYEQYF.

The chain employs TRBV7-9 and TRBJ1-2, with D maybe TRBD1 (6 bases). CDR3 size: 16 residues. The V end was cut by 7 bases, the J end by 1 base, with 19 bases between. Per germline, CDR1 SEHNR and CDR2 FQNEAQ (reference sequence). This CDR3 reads CASITEARGNNYGYTF. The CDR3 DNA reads TGTGCCAGCATCACGGAGGCCAGGGGAAATAACTATGGCTACACCTTC.

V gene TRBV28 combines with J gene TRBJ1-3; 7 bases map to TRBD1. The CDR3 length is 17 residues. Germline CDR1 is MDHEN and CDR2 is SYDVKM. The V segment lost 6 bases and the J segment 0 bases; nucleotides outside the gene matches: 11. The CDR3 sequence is CASSYFGQETSGNTIYF. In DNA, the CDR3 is TGTGCCAGCAGCTACTTCGGACAGGAAACCTCTGGAAACACCATATATTTT.

The CDR3 region is CASSPRTGYRSNQPQHF. The CDR3 nucleotides are TGTGCCAGCAGCCCTCGGACAGGTTATCGTAGCAATCAGCCCCAGCATTTT. The chain recombines TRBV7-8 with TRBJ1-5; 7 bases are a match to TRBD1. This CDR3 has 17 amino acids. Losses at the gene ends were 5 bases for V and 0 bases for J; bases not matched to a gene: 10. The V gene's germline CDR1 is SGHVS and CDR2 FQNEAQ.

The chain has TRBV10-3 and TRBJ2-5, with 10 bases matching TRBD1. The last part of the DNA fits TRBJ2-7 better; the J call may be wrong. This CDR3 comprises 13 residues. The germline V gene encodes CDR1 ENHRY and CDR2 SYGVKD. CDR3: CAISGTGGYEQYF. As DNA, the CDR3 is TGTGCCATCAGTGGGACAGGGGGCTACGAGCAGTACTTC.

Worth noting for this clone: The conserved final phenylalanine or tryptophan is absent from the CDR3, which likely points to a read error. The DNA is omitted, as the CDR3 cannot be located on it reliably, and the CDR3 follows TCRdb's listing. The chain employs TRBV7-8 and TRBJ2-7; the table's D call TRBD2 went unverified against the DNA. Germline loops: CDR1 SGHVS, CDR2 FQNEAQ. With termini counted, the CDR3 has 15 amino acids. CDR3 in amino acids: CASSSHWTSGRAGTL.

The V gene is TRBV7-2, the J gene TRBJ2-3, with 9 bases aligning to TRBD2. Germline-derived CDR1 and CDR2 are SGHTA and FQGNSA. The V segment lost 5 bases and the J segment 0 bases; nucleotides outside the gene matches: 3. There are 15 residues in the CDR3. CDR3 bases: TGTGCCAGCAGCCGAGCGGGGGGAAGCACAGATACGCAGTATTTT. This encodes CASSRAGGSTDTQYF.

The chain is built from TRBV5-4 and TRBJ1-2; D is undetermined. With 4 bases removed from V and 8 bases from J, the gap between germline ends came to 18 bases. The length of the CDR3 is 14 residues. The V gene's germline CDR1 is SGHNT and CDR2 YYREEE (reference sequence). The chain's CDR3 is CASSPLYSREGYTF. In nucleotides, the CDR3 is TGTGCCAGCAGCCCCCTCTATTCTCGGGAAGGCTACACCTTC.

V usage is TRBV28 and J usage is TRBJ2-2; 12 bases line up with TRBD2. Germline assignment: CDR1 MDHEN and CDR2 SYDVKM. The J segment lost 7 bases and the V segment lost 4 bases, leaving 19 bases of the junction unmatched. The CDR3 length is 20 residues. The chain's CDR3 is CASSSGQGGRLAGVGGELFF. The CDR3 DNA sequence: TGTGCCAGCAGTTCCGGACAGGGGGGCCGACTAGCGGGAGTTGGCGGGGAGCTGTTTTTT. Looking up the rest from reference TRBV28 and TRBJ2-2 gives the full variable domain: DVKVTQSSRYLVKRTGEKVFLECVQDMDHENMFWYRQDPGLGLRLIYFSYDVKMKEKGDIPEGYSVSREKKERFSLILESASTNQTSMYLCASSSGQGGRLAGVGGELFFGEGSRLTVL.

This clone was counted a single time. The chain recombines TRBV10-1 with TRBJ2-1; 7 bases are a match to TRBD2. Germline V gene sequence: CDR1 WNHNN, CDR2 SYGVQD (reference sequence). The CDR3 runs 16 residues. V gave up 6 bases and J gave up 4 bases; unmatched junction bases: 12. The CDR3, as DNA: TGCGCCAGCAGATCAACTTCACTAGCGATTTACAATGAGCAGTTCTTC. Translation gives CASRSTSLAIYNEQFF.

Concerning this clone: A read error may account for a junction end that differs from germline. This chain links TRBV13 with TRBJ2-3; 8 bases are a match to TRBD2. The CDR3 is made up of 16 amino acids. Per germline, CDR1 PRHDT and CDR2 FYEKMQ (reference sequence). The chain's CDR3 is CASRLGAGASRDTQYF. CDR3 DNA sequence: TGTGCCAGCAGGTTAGGAGCGGGGGCCTCGCGGGATACGCAGTATTTT.

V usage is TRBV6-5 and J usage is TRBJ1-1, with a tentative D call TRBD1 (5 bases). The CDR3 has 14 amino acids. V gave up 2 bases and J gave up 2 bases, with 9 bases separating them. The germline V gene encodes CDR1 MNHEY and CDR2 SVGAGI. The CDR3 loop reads CASSYRGGNTEAFF. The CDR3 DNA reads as TGTGCCAGCAGTTACCGGGGGGGAAACACTGAAGCTTTCTTT.

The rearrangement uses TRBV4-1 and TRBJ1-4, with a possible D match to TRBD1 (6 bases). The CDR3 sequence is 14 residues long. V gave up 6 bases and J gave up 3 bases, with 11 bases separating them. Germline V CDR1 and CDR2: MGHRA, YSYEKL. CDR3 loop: CASSRGSPNEKLFF. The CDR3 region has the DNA TGCGCCAGCAGTAGGGGGAGCCCTAATGAAAAACTGTTTTTT.

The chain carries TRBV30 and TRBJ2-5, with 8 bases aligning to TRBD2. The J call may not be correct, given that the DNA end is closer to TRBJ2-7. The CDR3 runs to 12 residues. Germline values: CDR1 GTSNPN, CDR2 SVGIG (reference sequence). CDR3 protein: CACHKTSAEQYF. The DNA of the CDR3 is TGTGCCTGCCACAAGACTAGCGCCGAGCAGTACTTC.

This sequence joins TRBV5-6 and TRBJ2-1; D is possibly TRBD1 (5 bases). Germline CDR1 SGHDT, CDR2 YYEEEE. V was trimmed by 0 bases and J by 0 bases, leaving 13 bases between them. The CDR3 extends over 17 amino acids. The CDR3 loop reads CASSLALGLNSYNEQFF. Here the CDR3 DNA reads TGTGCCAGCAGCTTGGCGTTGGGGCTCAACTCCTACAATGAGCAGTTCTTC.

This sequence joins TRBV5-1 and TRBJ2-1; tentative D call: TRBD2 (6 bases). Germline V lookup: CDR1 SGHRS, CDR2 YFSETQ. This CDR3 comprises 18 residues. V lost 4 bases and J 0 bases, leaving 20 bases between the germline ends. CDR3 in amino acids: CASSQQPAGPLSYNEQFF. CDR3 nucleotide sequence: TGCGCCAGCAGCCAACAACCCGCGGGGCCCCTCTCCTACAATGAGCAGTTCTTC.

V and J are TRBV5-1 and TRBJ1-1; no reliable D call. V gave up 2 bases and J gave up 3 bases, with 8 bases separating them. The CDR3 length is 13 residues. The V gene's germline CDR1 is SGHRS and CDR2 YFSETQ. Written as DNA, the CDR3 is TGCGCCAGCAGCTTCCGCGAGTACACTGAAGCTTTCTTT. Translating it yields CASSFREYTEAFF.

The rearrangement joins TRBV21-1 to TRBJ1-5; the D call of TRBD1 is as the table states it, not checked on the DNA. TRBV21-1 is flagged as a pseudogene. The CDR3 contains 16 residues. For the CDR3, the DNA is TGTGCCAGCTTGCTAAACCCCGGGACAGGGGTTCAGCCCCAGCATTTT. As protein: CASLLNPGTGVQPQHF.

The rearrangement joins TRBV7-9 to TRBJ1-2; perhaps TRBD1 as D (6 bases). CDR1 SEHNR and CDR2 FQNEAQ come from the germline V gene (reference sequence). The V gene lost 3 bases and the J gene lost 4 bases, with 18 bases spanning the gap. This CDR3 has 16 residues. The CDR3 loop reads CASSFRPTGTAYGYTF. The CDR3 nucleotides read TGTGCCAGCAGCTTTCGGCCGACAGGCACTGCCTATGGCTACACCTTC.

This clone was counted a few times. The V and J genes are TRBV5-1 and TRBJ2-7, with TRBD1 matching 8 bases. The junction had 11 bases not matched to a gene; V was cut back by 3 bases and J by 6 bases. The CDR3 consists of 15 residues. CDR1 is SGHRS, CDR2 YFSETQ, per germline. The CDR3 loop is CASSSRDRGVGEQYF. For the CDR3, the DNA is TGCGCCAGCAGCTCTCGAGACAGGGGAGTTGGCGAGCAGTACTTC.

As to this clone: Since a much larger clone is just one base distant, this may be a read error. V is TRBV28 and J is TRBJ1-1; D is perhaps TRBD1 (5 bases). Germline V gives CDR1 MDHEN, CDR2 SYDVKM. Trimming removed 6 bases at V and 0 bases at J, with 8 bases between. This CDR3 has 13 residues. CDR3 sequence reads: CASRVQVNTEAFF. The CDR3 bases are TGTGCCAGCAGGGTACAGGTGAACACTGAAGCTTTCTTT.

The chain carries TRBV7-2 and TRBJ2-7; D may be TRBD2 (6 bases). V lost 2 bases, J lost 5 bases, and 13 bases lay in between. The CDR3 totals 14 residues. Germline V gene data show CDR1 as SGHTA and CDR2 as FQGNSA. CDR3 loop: CASSLSGRRNEQYF. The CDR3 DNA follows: TGTGCCAGCAGCTTATCTGGGAGGAGAAACGAGCAGTACTTC.

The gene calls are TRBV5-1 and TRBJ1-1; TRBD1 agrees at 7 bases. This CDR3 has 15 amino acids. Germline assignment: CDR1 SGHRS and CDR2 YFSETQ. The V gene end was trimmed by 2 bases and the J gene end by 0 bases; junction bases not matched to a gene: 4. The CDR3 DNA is TGCGCCAGCAGCTTAACGACAGGGATGAACACTGAAGCTTTCTTT. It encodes CASSLTTGMNTEAFF.

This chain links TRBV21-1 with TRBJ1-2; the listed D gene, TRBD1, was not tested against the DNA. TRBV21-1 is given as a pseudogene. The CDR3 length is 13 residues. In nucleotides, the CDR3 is TGTGCCAGCAGCCAAGGACAGTCATATGGCTACACCTTC. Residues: CASSQGQSYGYTF.